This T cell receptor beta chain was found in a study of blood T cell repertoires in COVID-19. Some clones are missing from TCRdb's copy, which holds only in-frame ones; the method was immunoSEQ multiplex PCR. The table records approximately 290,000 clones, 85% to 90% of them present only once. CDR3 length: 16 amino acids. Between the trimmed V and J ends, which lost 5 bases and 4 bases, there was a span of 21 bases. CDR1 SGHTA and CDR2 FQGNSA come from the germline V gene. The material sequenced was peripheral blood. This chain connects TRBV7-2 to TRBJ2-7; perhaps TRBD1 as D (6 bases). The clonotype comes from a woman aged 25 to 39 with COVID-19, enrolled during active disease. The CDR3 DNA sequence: TGTGCCAGCAGCCTTATGAAAGGCAGGGGTGGGTACGAGCAGTACTTC. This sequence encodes CASSLMKGRGGYEQYF.